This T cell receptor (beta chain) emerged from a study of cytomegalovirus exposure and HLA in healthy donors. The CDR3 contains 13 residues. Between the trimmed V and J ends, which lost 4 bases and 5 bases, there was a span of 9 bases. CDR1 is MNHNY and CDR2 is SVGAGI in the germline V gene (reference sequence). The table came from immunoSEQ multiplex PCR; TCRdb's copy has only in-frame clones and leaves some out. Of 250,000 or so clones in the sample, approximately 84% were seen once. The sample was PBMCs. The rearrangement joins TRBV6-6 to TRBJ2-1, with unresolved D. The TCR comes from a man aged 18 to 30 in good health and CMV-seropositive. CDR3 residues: CASSFAPNNEQFF. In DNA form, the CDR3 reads TGTGCCAGCAGTTTTGCTCCAAACAATGAGCAGTTCTTC.